This TCR beta chain comes out of a study of technical replicates of blood from several donors. V was pared by 3 bases and J by 1 base, with 9 bases between. This CDR3 spans 14 amino acids. Germline loops: CDR1 GTSNPN, CDR2 SVGIG (reference sequence). Data came from immunoSEQ multiplex PCR; TCRdb stores just in-frame clones and leaves some out. Altogether about 83,000 clones are present, about 94% being singletons, with the ten largest covering about 0.26%. This receptor was obtained from a human donor in good health. V and J are TRBV30 and TRBJ2-2; D may be TRBD2 (5 bases). Sequences were obtained from T cells isolated from PBMCs. The CDR3 DNA reads as TGTGCCTGGAGGACTACAGTGAACACCGGGGAGCTGTTTTTT. Protein: CAWRTTVNTGELFF.